These 24 T cell receptor beta chains share one sample of origin, sequenced in a study of CD8+ T cells in alopecia areata. Sequencing relied on a cDNA template that was reverse transcribed from extracted RNA. TCRdb's table, derived via immunoSEQ multiplex PCR, lists solely in-frame clones and lacks some. Of 180,000 or so clones in the sample, around 51% were seen once. Treatment described: oral pan-JAK inhibitor, 5-10 mg twice daily. Sequences were derived from CD8+ T cells sorted from blood, sampled at roughly week 53, from a patient treated with tofacitinib. Receptors originate from a human donor with alopecia areata.

This sequence joins TRBV6-4 and TRBJ1-6, with 7 bases lining up with TRBD1. With 6 bases clipped from V and 5 bases from J, the junction kept 7 bases outside the gene matches. Looked up from germline, CDR1 is MRHNA and CDR2 is SNTAGT. This CDR3 comprises 15 residues. The CDR3 region has the DNA TGTGCCAGCAGACTTCAGGGGGGCAATAATTCACCCCTCCACTTT. It specifies CASRLQGGNNSPLHF.

This clone occurred a few times. The rearrangement joins TRBV4-1 to TRBJ2-1; the D is unclear. Trimming removed 3 bases from V and 1 base from J, with 13 bases in between. The CDR3 length is 16 residues. The germline V gene has CDR1 MGHRA and CDR2 YSYEKL. CDR3 residues: CASSHPPSDSYNEQFF. The DNA of the CDR3 is TGCGCCAGCAGCCACCCCCCTTCGGATTCCTACAATGAGCAGTTCTTC.

This sequence joins TRBV7-2 and TRBJ1-2; weak D call: TRBD1 (6 bases). The CDR3 runs 13 residues. The ends were cut back, 4 bases at V and 4 bases at J, with 10 bases in the middle. The germline gives CDR1 SGHTA, CDR2 FQGNSA. CDR3 protein: CASSSTGPYGYTF. CDR3 coding DNA: TGTGCCAGCAGCTCGACAGGCCCCTATGGCTACACCTTC.

This clone has more than one count but fewer than ten. The chain is built from TRBV29-1 and TRBJ1-1, with TRBD1 as a possible D gene (6 bases). CDR1 is SQVTM and CDR2 is ANQGSEA in the germline V gene. The V and J ends lost 4 bases and 6 bases respectively, with 12 bases between them. The CDR3 consists of 12 residues. CDR3 loop: CSVAQGLAEAFF. CDR3 sequence (DNA): TGCAGCGTTGCCCAGGGGCTCGCTGAAGCTTTCTTT.

The chain recombines TRBV5-1 with TRBJ1-1; 8 bases match TRBD1. The CDR3 sequence is 13 residues long. Germline CDR1 and CDR2: SGHRS and YFSETQ. V was pared by 5 bases and J by 2 bases, with 2 bases of the junction left unmatched. CDR3 amino acids: CASRDRGNTEAFF. The CDR3, as DNA: TGCGCCAGCAGAGACAGGGGTAACACTGAAGCTTTCTTT.

The chain uses TRBV9 and TRBJ1-2; D remains ambiguous. Trimming took off 0 bases at V and 6 bases at J, with 12 bases between the two ends. The CDR3 has 14 amino acids. The germline gives CDR1 SGDLS, CDR2 YYNGEE. CDR3 coding DNA: TGTGCCAGCAGCGTAGGTCCAGGCAAGGATGGCTACACCTTC. Its protein product is CASSVGPGKDGYTF. Full variable domain (rest looked up from reference TRBV9 and TRBJ1-2): DSGVTQTPKHLITATGQRVTLRCSPRSGDLSVYWYQQSLDQGLQFLIQYYNGEERAKGNILERFSAQQFPDLHSELNLSSLELGDSALYFCASSVGPGKDGYTFGSGTRLTVV.

V gene TRBV7-9 combines with J gene TRBJ1-2, with D unclear. The germline CDR1 and CDR2 sequences are SEHNR and FQNEAQ (reference sequence). The CDR3 is 11 amino acids. Trimming removed 8 bases at V and 8 bases at J, with 12 bases between. The CDR3 DNA reads as TGTGCCAGCGTCGATCTTTTCGGCTACACCTTC. Protein: CASVDLFGYTF.

The rearrangement uses TRBV29-1 and TRBJ1-2; D unclear. This CDR3 contains 11 residues. Trimming took off 7 bases at V and 11 bases at J, with 17 bases between the two ends. Germline V gene lookup returns CDR1 SQVTM and CDR2 ANQGSEA. The CDR3 is CSADLAGGYTF. Here the CDR3 DNA reads TGCAGCGCGGACCTCGCGGGTGGGTACACCTTC.

This clone was found a few times. The rearrangement links TRBV11-2 to TRBJ1-1; D not resolved. This CDR3 region has 15 residues. Germline CDR1 and CDR2: SGHAT and FQNNGV. V was clipped by 1 base and J by 1 base, with 10 bases between them. In DNA, the CDR3 is TGTGCCAGCAGCTTAGCTGCACAGACGAACACTGAAGCTTTCTTT. This translates into CASSLAAQTNTEAFF.

The chain uses TRBV5-6 and TRBJ1-6; D not resolved. CDR1 is SGHDT, CDR2 YYEEEE, per germline. The ends were cut back, 3 bases at V and 6 bases at J, with 19 bases in the middle. CDR3 size: 17 residues. CDR3 sequence: CASSSYRYASLNSPLHF. CDR3 in DNA: TGTGCCAGCAGCTCGTATAGATACGCGTCACTTAATTCACCCCTCCACTTT.

The rearrangement links TRBV27 to TRBJ1-5; D not resolved. In germline, CDR1 is MNHEY, CDR2 SMNVEV (reference sequence). V gave up 5 bases and J gave up 6 bases, with 11 bases separating them. The CDR3 is made up of 13 amino acids. CDR3 in amino acids: CASSGFPGQPQHF. CDR3 sequence (DNA): TGTGCCAGCAGTGGGTTTCCGGGTCAGCCCCAGCATTTT.

The chain couples TRBV7-9 to TRBJ1-4; TRBD1 aligns across 7 bases. V lost 2 bases, J lost 4 bases, and 4 bases stayed unmatched. In germline, CDR1 is SEHNR, CDR2 FQNEAQ (reference sequence). The CDR3 runs 15 residues. CDR3 amino acids: CASSLTGAINEKLFF. CDR3 bases: TGTGCCAGCAGCTTAACAGGGGCAATTAATGAAAAACTGTTTTTT. The entire variable domain, with the rest obtained from reference TRBV7-9 and TRBJ1-4, is as follows: DTGVSQNPRHKITKRGQNVTFRCDPISEHNRLYWYRQTLGQGPEFLTYFQNEAQLEKSRLLSDRFSAERPKGSFSTLEIQRTEQGDSAMYLCASSLTGAINEKLFFGSGTQLSVL.

This clone was seen only a few times. This chain uses TRBV4-1 with TRBJ2-3; D is unclear. V was shortened by 0 bases and J by 4 bases, with 11 bases between the two germline ends. CDR1 is MGHRA, CDR2 YSYEKL, per germline. This CDR3 is built from 15 residues. The chain's CDR3 is CASSQDPSVPDTQYF. In DNA, the CDR3 is TGCGCCAGCAGCCAAGACCCGTCAGTACCAGATACGCAGTATTTT.

The chain couples TRBV19 to TRBJ1-5; D gene uncertain. In germline, CDR1 is LNHDA, CDR2 SQIVND (reference sequence). The V end lost 1 base, the J end lost 4 bases, and 14 bases lay between the germline ends. This CDR3 has 16 amino acids. The CDR3 spells CASSIGRGEENQPQHF. DNA for the CDR3: TGTGCCAGTAGTATAGGTCGGGGAGAGGAAAATCAGCCCCAGCATTTT. The full variable domain, in which reference TRBV19 and TRBJ1-5 provide the parts outside the CDR3, is DGGITQSPKYLFRKEGQNVTLSCEQNLNHDAMYWYRQDPGQGLRLIYYSQIVNDFQKGDIAEGYSVSREKKESFPLTVTSAQKNPTAFYLCASSIGRGEENQPQHFGDGTRLSIL.

The J gene is TRBJ1-6, the V gene TRBV20-1; no firm D call. Germline CDR1 and CDR2: DFQATT and SNEGSKA (reference sequence). This CDR3 region has 10 residues. Trimming shortened V by 3 bases and J by 14 bases, and 8 bases separated the two germline ends. In DNA form, the CDR3 reads TGCAGTGCTAGGAGTGTGACCCTCCACTTT. This sequence encodes CSARSVTLHF.

The DNA of the CDR3 is TGTGCCAGCAGTTTCCGGGACAGGGAGTCACCCCTCCACTTT. Translation: CASSFRDRESPLHF. The chain couples TRBV27 to TRBJ1-6, with 9 bases matching TRBD1. The CDR3 is 14 residues long. V gave up 3 bases and J gave up 10 bases; unmatched junction bases: 4. From germline, CDR1 is MNHEY and CDR2 SMNVEV (reference sequence).

The rearrangement uses TRBV5-1 and TRBJ2-1; 7 bases are shared with TRBD2. V was pared by 2 bases and J by 4 bases, with 3 bases of the junction left unmatched. This CDR3 is built from 14 residues. In germline, CDR1 is SGHRS, CDR2 YFSETQ. The CDR3 region has the DNA TGCGCCAGCAGCTTTTGGGAGGGTTACAATGAGCAGTTCTTC. Its translation: CASSFWEGYNEQFF.

This clone was counted only a few times. This chain uses TRBV7-9 with TRBJ2-3; 12 nucleotides line up with TRBD2. There are 16 residues in the CDR3. The junction had 6 bases not matched to a gene; V was cut back by 2 bases and J by 6 bases. Germline V gene sequence: CDR1 SEHNR, CDR2 FQNEAQ (reference sequence). This CDR3 is CASSLTSGGSTDTQYF. CDR3 sequence (DNA): TGTGCCAGCAGCTTAACTAGCGGGGGGTCCACGGATACGCAGTATTTT.

This clone has more than one count but fewer than ten. V is TRBV7-9 and J is TRBJ2-3; 13 bases agree with TRBD2. This CDR3 has 16 residues. Germline loops: CDR1 SEHNR, CDR2 FQNEAQ (reference sequence). J lost 0 bases, V lost 5 bases, and 2 bases had no gene match. CDR3 in amino acids: CASSGLAGASTDTQYF. The CDR3 bases are TGTGCCAGCAGCGGACTAGCGGGGGCCAGCACAGATACGCAGTATTTT.

This clone occurred many times. The J gene is TRBJ2-3, the V gene TRBV6-4; TRBD1 agrees at 10 bases. Trimming took 2 bases from V and 4 from J; bases not matched to a gene: 0. Germline-derived CDR1 and CDR2 are MRHNA and SNTAGT. This CDR3 comprises 14 residues. The CDR3 spells CASSDGTGADTQYF. The CDR3 DNA follows: TGTGCCAGCAGTGACGGGACAGGGGCAGATACGCAGTATTTT.

The table lists this clone with a few counts. CDR3 DNA: TGTGCCAGCAGTATAGAATGGGGGTCCACAGTATATGGCTACACCTTC. Translation: CASSIEWGSTVYGYTF. This chain links TRBV7-8 with TRBJ1-2, with TRBD1 as a possible D gene (5 bases). The V end lost 6 bases, the J end lost 5 bases, and 22 bases lay between the germline ends. The germline V gene has CDR1 SGHVS and CDR2 FQNEAQ. The CDR3 is made up of 16 amino acids.

This rearrangement joins TRBV7-8 to TRBJ1-1; 7 positions match TRBD1. V dropped 6 bases and J dropped 6; count of bases not matched to a gene: 10. Germline V gives CDR1 SGHVS, CDR2 FQNEAQ. The CDR3 sequence is 14 residues long. CDR3 protein: CASRPPQGVAEAFF. CDR3 DNA sequence: TGTGCCAGCAGACCCCCTCAGGGGGTCGCTGAAGCTTTCTTT.

The V and J genes are TRBV6-5 and TRBJ1-5; D might be TRBD1 (6 bases). The V end was cut by 4 bases, the J end by 6 bases, with 13 bases between. This CDR3 has 14 amino acids. Germline V lookup: CDR1 MNHEY, CDR2 SVGAGI. As DNA, the CDR3 is TGTGCCAGCAGTTGGACAGACAGTGGTCAGCCCCAGCATTTT. Encoded protein: CASSWTDSGQPQHF.

The rearrangement joins TRBV7-9 to TRBJ1-1; 7 positions match TRBD1. CDR1 SEHNR and CDR2 FQNEAQ come from the germline V gene (reference sequence). The CDR3 is 12 residues long. V dropped 5 bases and J dropped 7; count of bases not matched to a gene: 4. The CDR3 here is CASSRDRREAFF. CDR3 sequence (DNA): TGTGCCAGCAGCCGGGACAGACGTGAAGCTTTCTTT.